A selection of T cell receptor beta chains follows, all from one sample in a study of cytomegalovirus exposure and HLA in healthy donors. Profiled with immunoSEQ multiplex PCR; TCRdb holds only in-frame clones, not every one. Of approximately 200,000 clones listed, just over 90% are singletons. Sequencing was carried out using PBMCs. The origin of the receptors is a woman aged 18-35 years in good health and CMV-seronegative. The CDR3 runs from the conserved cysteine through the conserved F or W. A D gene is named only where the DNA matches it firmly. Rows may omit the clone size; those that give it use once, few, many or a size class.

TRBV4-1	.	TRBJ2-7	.	CASSAVTYEQYF	TGCGCCAGCAGCGCAGTCACCTACGAGCAGTACTTC
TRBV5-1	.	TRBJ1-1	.	CASSPRLTTQNTEAFF	TGCGCCAGCAGCCCCCGATTGACGACACAGAACACTGAAGCTTTCTTT
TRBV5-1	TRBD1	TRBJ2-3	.	CASSSGQGPDTQYF	TGCGCCAGCAGCTCTGGACAGGGCCCAGATACGCAGTATTTT
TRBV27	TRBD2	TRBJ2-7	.	CASSRSPSPSGNPYEQYF	TGTGCCAGCAGTCGTAGCCCCTCCCCTAGCGGCAATCCCTACGAGCAGTACTTC
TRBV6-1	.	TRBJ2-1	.	CASSEWRGSSYNEQFF	TGTGCCAGCAGTGAGTGGCGGGGCAGCTCCTACAATGAGCAGTTCTTC
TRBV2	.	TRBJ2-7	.	CASSEIGGLQPYEQYF	TGTGCCAGCAGTGAGATTGGGGGGTTACAACCCTACGAGCAGTACTTC
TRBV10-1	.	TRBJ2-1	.	CASSGFGREQFF	TGCGCCAGCAGTGGATTTGGTCGGGAGCAGTTCTTC
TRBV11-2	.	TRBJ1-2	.	CASTPTLIDSAYGYTF	TGTGCCAGCACTCCAACACTAATTGACAGCGCCTATGGCTACACCTTC
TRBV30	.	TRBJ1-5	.	CAWSGQINQPQHF	TGTGCCTGGAGTGGACAGATTAATCAGCCCCAGCATTTT
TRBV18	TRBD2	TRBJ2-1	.	CASSPKTSGNNEQFF	TGTGCCAGCTCACCGAAGACTAGCGGAAACAATGAGCAGTTCTTC
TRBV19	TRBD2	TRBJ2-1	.	CASSSQGLAGGNEQFF	TGTGCCAGTAGTAGCCAGGGACTAGCGGGGGGAAATGAGCAGTTCTTC
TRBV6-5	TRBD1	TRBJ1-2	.	CASSFRQGMGDYGYTF	TGTGCCAGCAGTTTCCGACAGGGGATGGGTGACTATGGCTACACCTTC
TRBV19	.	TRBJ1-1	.	CASSLDRNTEAFF	TGTGCCAGTAGTCTCGACAGAAACACTGAAGCTTTCTTT
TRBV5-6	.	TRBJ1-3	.	CASSLVSGAGNTIYF	TGTGCCAGCAGCTTAGTGTCAGGGGCTGGAAACACCATATATTTT
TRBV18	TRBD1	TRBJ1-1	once	CASSPDRASEAFF	TGTGCCAGCTCACCCGACAGGGCCTCTGAAGCTTTCTTT
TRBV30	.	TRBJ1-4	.	CAWTATNEKLFF	TGTGCCTGGACAGCAACTAATGAAAAACTGTTTTTT
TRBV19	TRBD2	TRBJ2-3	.	CASSPTRLAGGTDTQYF	TGTGCCAGTAGTCCAACCAGACTAGCCGGTGGCACAGATACGCAGTATTTT
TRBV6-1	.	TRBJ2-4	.	CASSATGTKLAKNIQYF	TGTGCCAGCAGTGCAACCGGGACAAAGCTAGCCAAAAACATTCAGTACTTC